This entry is about one T cell receptor (beta chain). The record originates from a study of PD-L1 blockade in urothelial cancer. Study summary: Men with urothelial cancer arising in the bladder made up about nine tenths of the roughly 29 patients.

Trimming pared 0 bases from V and 10 bases from J, leaving 14 bases between. Germline loops: CDR1 SGHRS, CDR2 YFSETQ. This CDR3 has 15 amino acids. Repertoires were generated with immunoSEQ multiplex PCR, while TCRdb's copy carries only in-frame clones and drops some. The sample includes about 63,000 clones, roughly 76% of them seen just once. Time point described: pretreatment peripheral blood. A total of 1 to 8 samples per patient were collected pretreatment and on-treatment. The TCR sequence derives from a man aged 65-85 years with urothelial cancer. The chain links TRBV5-1 to TRBJ1-6, with D perhaps matching TRBD1 (6 bases). The specimen was PBMCs, collected around atezolizumab (anti-PD-L1) treatment. The CDR3 region has the DNA TGCGCCAGCAGCTTGGATTCGGAGAGGGGGTCACCCCTCCACTTT. It translates to CASSLDSERGSPLHF.